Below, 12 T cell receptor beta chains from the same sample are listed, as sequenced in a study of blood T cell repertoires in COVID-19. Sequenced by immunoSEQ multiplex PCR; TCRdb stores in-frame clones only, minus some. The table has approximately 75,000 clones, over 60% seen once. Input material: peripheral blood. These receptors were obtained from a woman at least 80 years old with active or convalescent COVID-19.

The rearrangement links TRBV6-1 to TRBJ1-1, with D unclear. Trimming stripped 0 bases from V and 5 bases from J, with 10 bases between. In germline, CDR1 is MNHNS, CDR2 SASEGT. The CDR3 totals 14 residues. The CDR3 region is CASSEALGSTEAFF. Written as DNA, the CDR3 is TGTGCCAGCAGTGAAGCGCTGGGGAGTACTGAAGCTTTCTTT.

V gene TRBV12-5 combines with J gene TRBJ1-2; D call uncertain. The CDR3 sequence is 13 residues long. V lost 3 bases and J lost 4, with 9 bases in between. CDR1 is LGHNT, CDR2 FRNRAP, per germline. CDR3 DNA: TGTGCTAGTGGTTTCTCAAGAGGCTATGGCTACACCTTC. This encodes CASGFSRGYGYTF.

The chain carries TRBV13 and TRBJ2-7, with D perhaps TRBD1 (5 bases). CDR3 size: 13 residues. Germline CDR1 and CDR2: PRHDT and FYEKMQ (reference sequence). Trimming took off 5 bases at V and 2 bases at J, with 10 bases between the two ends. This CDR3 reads CASSPPGPYEQYF. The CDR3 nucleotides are TGTGCCAGCAGCCCGCCAGGGCCCTACGAGCAGTACTTC.

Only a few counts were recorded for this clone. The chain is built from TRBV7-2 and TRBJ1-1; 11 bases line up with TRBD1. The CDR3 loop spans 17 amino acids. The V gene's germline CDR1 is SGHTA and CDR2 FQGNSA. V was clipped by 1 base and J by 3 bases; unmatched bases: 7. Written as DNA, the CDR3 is TGTGCCAGCAGCTTAGTCGGACAGGGGGCCGGGTACACTGAAGCTTTCTTT. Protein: CASSLVGQGAGYTEAFF.

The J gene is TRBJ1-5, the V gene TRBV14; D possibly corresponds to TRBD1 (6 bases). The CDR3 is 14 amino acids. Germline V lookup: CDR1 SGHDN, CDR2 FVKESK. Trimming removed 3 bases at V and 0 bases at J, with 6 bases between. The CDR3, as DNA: TGTGCCAGCAGCCAGACAGGTAGCAATCAGCCCCAGCATTTT. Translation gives CASSQTGSNQPQHF.

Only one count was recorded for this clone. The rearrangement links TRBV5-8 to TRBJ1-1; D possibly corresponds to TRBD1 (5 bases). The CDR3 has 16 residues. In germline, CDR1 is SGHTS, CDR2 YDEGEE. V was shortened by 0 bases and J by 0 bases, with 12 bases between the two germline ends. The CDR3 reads CASSLVAGTMNTEAFF. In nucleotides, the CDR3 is TGTGCCAGCAGCTTGGTGGCGGGGACCATGAACACTGAAGCTTTCTTT.

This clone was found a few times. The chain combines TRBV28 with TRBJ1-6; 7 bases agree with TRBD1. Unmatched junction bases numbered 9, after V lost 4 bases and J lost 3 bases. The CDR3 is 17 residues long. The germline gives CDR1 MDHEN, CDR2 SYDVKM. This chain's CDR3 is CASSSQARQGYNSPLHF. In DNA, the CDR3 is TGTGCCAGCAGTTCCCAAGCCCGACAGGGCTATAATTCACCCCTCCACTTT.

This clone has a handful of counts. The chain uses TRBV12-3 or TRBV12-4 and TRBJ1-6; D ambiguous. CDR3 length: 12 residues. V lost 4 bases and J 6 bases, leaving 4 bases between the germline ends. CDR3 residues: CASSSVNSPLHF. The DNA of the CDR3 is TGTGCCAGCAGTTCAGTTAATTCACCCCTCCACTTT.

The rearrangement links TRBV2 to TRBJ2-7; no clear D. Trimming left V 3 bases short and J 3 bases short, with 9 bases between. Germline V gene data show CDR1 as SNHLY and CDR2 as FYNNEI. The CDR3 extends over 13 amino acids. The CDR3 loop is CASSENMIYEQYF. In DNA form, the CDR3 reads TGTGCCAGCAGTGAGAACATGATCTACGAGCAGTACTTC.

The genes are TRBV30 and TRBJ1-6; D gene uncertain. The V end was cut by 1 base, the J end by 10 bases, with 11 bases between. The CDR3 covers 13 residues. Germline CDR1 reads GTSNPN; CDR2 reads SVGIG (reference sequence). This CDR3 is CAWSAEGGSPLHF. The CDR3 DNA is TGTGCCTGGAGTGCCGAGGGCGGGTCACCCCTCCACTTT.

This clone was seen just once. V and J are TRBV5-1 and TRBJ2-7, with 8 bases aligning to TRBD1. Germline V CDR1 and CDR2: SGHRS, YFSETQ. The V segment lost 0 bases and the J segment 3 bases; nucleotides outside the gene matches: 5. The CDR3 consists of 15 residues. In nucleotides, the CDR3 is TGCGCCAGCAGCTTGGACGCGACAGGGGTCTACGAGCAGTACTTC. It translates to CASSLDATGVYEQYF.

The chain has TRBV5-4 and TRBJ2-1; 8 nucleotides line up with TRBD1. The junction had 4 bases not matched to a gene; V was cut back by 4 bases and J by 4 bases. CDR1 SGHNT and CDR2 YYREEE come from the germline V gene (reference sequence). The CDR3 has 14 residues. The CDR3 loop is CASSPTGGYNEQFF. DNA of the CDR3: TGTGCCAGCAGCCCAACAGGGGGTTACAATGAGCAGTTCTTC.